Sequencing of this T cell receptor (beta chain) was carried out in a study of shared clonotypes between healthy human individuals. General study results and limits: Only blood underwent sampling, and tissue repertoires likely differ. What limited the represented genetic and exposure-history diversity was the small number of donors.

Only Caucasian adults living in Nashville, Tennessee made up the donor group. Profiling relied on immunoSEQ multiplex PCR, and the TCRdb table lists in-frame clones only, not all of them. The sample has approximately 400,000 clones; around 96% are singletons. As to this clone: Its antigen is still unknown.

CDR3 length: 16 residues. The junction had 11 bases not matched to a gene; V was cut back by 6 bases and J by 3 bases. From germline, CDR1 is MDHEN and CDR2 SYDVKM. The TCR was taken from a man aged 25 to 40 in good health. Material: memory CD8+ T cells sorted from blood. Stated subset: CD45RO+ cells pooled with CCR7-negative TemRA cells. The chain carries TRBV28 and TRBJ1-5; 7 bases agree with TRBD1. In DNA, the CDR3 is TGTGCCAGCAGCCGGGACAGAGGGCCGTCCAATCAGCCCCAGCATTTT. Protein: CASSRDRGPSNQPQHF.